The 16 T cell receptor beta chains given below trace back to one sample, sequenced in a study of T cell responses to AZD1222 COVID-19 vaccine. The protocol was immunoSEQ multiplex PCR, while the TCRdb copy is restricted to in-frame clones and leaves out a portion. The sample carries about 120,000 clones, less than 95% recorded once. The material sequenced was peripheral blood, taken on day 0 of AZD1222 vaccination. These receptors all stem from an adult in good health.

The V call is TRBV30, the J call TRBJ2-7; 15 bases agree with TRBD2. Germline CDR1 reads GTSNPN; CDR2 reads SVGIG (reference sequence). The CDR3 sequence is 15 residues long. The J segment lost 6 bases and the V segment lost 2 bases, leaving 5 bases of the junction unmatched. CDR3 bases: TGTGCCTGGAGTACCTCGGGACTAGCGGGAGGCGAGCAGTACTTC. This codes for CAWSTSGLAGGEQYF.

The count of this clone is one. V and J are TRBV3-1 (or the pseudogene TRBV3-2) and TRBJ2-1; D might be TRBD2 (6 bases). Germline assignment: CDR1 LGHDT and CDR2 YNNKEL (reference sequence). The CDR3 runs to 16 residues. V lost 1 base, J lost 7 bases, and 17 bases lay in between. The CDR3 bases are TGTGCCAGCAGCCAAGGGCCAGCGGGTTCTGTGAATGAGCAGTTCTTC. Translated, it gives CASSQGPAGSVNEQFF.

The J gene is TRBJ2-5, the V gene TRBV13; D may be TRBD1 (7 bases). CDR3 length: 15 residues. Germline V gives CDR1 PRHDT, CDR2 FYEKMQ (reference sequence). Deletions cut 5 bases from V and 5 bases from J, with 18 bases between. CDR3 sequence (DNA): TGTGCCAGCAGCAAACAGGGGAGGCTCCAGGAGACCCAGTACTTC. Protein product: CASSKQGRLQETQYF.

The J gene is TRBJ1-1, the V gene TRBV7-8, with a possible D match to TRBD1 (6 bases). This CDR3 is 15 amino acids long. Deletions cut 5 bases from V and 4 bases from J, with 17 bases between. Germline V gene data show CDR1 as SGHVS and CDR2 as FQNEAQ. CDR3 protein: CASSALTGPLTEAFF. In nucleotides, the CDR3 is TGTGCCAGCAGCGCTCTGACAGGACCCCTCACTGAAGCTTTCTTT. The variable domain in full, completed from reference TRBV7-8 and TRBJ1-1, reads GAGVSQSPRYKVAKRGQDVALRCDPISGHVSLFWYQQALGQGPEFLTYFQNEAQLDKSGLPSDRFFAERPEGSVSTLKIQRTQQEDSAVYLCASSALTGPLTEAFFGQGTRLTVV.

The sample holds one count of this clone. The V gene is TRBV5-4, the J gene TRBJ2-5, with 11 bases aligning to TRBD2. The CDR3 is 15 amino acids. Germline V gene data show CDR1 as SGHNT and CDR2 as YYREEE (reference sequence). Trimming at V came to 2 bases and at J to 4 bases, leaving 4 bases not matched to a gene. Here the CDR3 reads CASSLGLAGGETQYF. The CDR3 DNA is TGTGCCAGCAGCTTAGGGCTAGCGGGAGGAGAGACCCAGTACTTC.

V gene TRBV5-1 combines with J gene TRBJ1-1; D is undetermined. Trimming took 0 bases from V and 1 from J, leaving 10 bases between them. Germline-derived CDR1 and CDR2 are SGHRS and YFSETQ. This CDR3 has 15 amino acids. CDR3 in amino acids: CASSLAPRGNTEAFF. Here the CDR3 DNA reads TGCGCCAGCAGCTTGGCACCGCGTGGGAACACTGAAGCTTTCTTT.

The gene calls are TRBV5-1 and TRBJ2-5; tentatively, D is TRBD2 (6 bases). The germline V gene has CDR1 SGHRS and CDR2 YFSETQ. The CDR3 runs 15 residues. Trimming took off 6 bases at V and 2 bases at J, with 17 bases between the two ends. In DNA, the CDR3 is TGCGCCAGCACCGGGGAGGCTAGATCTCAAGAGACCCAGTACTTC. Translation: CASTGEARSQETQYF.

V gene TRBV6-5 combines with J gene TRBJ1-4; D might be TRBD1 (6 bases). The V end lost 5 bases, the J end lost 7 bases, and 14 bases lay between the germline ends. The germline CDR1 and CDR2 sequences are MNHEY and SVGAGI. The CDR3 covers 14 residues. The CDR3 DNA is TGTGCCAGCAGTCTACAGGGCCAGGGTGAAAAACTGTTTTTT. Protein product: CASSLQGQGEKLFF.

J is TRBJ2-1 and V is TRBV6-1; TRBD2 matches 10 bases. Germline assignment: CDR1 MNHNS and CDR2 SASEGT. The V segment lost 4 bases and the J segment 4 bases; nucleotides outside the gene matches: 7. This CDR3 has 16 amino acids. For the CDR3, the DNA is TGTGCCAGCAGTGCGGCTAGCGGGAGTATGTACAATGAGCAGTTCTTC. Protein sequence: CASSAASGSMYNEQFF.

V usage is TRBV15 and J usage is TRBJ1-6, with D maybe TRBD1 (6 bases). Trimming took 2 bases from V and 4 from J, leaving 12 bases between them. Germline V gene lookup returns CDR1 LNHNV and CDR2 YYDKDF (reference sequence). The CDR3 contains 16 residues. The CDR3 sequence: CATSRPPGQYNSPLHF. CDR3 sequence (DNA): TGTGCCACCAGCAGACCTCCGGGACAATATAATTCACCCCTCCACTTT.

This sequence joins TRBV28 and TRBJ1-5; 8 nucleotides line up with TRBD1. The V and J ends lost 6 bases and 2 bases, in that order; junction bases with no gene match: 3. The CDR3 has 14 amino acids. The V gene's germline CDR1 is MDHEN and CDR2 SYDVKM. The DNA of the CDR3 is TGTGCCAGCAGGACGGACAGGGGCAATCAGCCCCAGCATTTT. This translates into CASRTDRGNQPQHF.

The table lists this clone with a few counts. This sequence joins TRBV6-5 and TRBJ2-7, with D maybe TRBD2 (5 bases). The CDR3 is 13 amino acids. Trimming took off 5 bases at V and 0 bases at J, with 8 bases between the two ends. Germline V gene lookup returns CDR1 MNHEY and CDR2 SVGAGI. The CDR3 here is CASSRGSSYEQYF. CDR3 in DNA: TGTGCCAGCAGTCGCGGGTCCTCCTACGAGCAGTACTTC.

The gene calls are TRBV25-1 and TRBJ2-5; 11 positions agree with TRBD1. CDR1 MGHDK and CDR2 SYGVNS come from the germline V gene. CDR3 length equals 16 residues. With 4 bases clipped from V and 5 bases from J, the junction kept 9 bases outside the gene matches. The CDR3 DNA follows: TGTGCCAGCAGTGGGAAAGGACAGGGGGCCGGGGAGACCCAGTACTTC. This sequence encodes CASSGKGQGAGETQYF.

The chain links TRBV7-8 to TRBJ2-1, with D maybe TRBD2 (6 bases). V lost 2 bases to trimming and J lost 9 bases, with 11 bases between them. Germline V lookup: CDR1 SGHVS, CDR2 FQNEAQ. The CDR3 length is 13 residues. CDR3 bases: TGTGCCAGCAGCTTAAGGACTAACGGTGAGCAGTTCTTC. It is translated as CASSLRTNGEQFF. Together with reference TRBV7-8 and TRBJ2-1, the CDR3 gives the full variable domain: GAGVSQSPRYKVAKRGQDVALRCDPISGHVSLFWYQQALGQGPEFLTYFQNEAQLDKSGLPSDRFFAERPEGSVSTLKIQRTQQEDSAVYLCASSLRTNGEQFFGPGTRLTVL.

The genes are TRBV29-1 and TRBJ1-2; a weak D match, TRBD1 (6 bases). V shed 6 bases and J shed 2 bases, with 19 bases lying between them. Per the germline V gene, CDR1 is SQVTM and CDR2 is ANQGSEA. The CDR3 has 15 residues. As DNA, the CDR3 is TGCAGCGTGCATAATCGGGACACGGAAAACTATGGCTACACCTTC. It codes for CSVHNRDTENYGYTF.

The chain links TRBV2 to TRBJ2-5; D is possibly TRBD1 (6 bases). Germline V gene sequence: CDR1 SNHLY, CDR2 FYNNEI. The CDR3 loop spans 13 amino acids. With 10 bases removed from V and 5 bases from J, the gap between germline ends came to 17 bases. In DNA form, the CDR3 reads TGTGCCATCGAACAGGGTCTTCGTGAGACCCAGTACTTC. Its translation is CAIEQGLRETQYF.